The entry below describes one TCR beta chain. This sample was included in a study of T cell responses to AZD1222 COVID-19 vaccine. V dropped 0 bases and J dropped 4 bases, with 11 bases sitting between them. From germline, CDR1 is SGDLS and CDR2 YYNGEE. This CDR3 region has 14 residues. Measured with immunoSEQ multiplex PCR; TCRdb has only the in-frame clones, and not every one. The sample yields some 150,000 clones, about 91% seen once. The chain recombines TRBV9 with TRBJ2-7; D might be TRBD1 (5 bases). Sequences were derived from peripheral blood, sampled on day 0 of MenACWY control vaccination. This TCR was sampled from an adult in good health. CDR3 nucleotide sequence: TGTGCCAGCAGCGTAGAACCACAGGCATACGAGCAGTACTTC. The encoded protein is CASSVEPQAYEQYF.